This T cell receptor (beta chain) was profiled in a study of PD-1 blockade in classical Hodgkin lymphoma. The CDR3 consists of 14 residues. CDR1 SEHNR and CDR2 FQNEAQ come from the germline V gene (reference sequence). V lost 4 bases to trimming and J lost 6 bases, with 15 bases between them. Note on this clone: Its antigen is as yet unknown.

All patients relapsed after autologous stem cell transplantation, and brentuximab vedotin exposure varied. Reported best responses ranged across complete response, partial response or progressive disease. Notes on the study in general: Complete responders' baseline diversity resembled that of newly diagnosed patients. When set against healthy donors, newly diagnosed patients were reported to show lower baseline TCR diversity. The causes of the repertoire differences, possibly disease activity or prior therapy, remain undefined.

The table came from immunoSEQ multiplex PCR; TCRdb's copy has only in-frame clones and leaves some out. This table holds roughly 61,000 clones, 85% to 90% found once. The origin of this receptor is a human donor with classical Hodgkin lymphoma. The sequences come from peripheral blood mononuclear cells (PBMCs), collected at baseline. This chain joins TRBV7-9 and TRBJ1-2; no clear D gene. DNA for the CDR3: TGTGCCAGCAGCTATTTGGCGGGATCGAATGGCTACACCTTC. It encodes CASSYLAGSNGYTF.